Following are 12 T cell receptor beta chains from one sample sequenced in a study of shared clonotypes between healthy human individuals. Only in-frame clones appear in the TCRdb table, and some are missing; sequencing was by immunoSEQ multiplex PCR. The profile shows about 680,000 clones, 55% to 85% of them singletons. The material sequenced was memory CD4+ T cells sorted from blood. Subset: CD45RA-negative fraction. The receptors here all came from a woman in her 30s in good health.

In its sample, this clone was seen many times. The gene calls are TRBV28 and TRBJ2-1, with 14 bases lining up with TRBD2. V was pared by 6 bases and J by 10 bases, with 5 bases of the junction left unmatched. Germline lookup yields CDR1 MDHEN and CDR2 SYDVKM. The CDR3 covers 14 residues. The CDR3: CASSLTSGRGEQFF. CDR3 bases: TGTGCCAGCAGCCTGACTAGCGGGAGGGGAGAGCAGTTCTTC.

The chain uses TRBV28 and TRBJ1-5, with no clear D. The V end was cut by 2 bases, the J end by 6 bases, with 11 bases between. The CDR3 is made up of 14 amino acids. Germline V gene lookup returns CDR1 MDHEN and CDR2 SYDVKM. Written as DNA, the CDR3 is TGTGCCAGCAGTTTAAGTGGTCTATCTCAGCCCCAGCATTTT. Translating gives CASSLSGLSQPQHF. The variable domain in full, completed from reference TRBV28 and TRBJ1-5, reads DVKVTQSSRYLVKRTGEKVFLECVQDMDHENMFWYRQDPGLGLRLIYFSYDVKMKEKGDIPEGYSVSREKKERFSLILESASTNQTSMYLCASSLSGLSQPQHFGDGTRLSIL.

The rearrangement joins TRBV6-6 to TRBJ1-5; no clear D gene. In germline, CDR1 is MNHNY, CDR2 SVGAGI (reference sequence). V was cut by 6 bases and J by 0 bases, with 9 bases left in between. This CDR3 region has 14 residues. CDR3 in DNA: TGTGCCAGCAGCCCACGATATAGCAATCAGCCCCAGCATTTT. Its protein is CASSPRYSNQPQHF.

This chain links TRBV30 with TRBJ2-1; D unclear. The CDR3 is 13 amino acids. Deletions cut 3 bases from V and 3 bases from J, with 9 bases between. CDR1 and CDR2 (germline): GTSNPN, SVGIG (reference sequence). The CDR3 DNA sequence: TGTGCCTGGAGGGGCGGAAACTACAATGAGCAGTTCTTC. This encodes CAWRGGNYNEQFF.

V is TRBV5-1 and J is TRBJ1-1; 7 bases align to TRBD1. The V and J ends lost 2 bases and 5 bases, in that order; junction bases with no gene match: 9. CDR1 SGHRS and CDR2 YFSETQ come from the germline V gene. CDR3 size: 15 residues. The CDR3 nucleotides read TGCGCCAGCAGCTTAGGAGACAGGGACGAAACTGAAGCTTTCTTT. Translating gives CASSLGDRDETEAFF.

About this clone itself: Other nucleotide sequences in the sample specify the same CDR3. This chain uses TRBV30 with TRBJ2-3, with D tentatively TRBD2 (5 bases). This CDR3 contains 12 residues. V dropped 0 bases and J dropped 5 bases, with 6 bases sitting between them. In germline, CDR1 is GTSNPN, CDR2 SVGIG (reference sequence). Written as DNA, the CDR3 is TGTGCCTGGAGTGTCGGGGTAGATACGCAGTATTTT. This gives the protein CAWSVGVDTQYF.

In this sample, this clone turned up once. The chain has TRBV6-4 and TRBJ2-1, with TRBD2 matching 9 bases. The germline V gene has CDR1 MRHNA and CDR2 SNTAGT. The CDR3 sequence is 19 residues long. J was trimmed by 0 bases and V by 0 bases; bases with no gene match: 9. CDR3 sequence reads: CASSDSGLAPESSYNEQFF. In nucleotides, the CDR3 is TGTGCCAGCAGTGACTCAGGACTAGCGCCCGAAAGCTCCTACAATGAGCAGTTCTTC.

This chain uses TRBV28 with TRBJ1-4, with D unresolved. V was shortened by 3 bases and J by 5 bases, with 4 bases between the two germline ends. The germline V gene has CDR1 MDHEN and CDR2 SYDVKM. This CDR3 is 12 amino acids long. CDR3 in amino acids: CASSFSNEKLFF. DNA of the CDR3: TGTGCCAGCAGTTTTAGCAATGAAAAACTGTTTTTT.

As DNA, the CDR3 is TGTGCCAGCAGTTTTAGCCGACAAGCGGGGTACGAGCAGTACTTC. This gives the protein CASSFSRQAGYEQYF. The rearrangement uses TRBV28 and TRBJ2-7; 7 nucleotides line up with TRBD2. V dropped 3 bases and J dropped 4; count of bases not matched to a gene: 9. Germline lookup yields CDR1 MDHEN and CDR2 SYDVKM. The CDR3 sequence is 15 residues long.

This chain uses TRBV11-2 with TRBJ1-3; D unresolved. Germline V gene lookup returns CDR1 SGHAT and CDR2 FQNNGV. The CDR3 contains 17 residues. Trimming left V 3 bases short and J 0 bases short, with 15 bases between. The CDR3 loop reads CASSFMLGRSSGNTIYF. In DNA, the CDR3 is TGTGCCAGCAGCTTTATGTTGGGCCGATCCTCTGGAAACACCATATATTTT. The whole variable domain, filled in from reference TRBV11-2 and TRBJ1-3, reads EAGVAQSPRYKIIEKRQSVAFWCNPISGHATLYWYQQILGQGPKLLIQFQNNGVVDDSQLPKDRFSAERLKGVDSTLKIQPAKLEDSAVYLCASSFMLGRSSGNTIYFGEGSWLTVV.

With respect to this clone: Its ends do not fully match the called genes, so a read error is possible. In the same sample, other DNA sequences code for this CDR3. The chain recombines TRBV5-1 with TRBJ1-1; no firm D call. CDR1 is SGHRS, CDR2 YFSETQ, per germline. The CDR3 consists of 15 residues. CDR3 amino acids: CASSLFDSLNTEAFF. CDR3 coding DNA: TGCGCAAGCAGCTTGTTTGATAGCCTGAACACTGAAGCTTTCTTT.

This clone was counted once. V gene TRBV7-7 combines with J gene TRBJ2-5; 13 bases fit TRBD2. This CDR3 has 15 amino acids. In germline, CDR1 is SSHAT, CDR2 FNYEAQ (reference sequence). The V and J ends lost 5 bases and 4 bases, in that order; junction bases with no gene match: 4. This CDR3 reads CASSPGLAGAETQYF. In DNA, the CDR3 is TGTGCCAGCAGCCCCGGACTAGCGGGAGCAGAGACCCAGTACTTC.